This T cell receptor beta chain derives from a study of blood T cells in healthy people across ages. Study-level points and caveats: Age advanced and TCR beta diversity per million T cells fell, roughly linearly.

V was shortened by 6 bases and J by 7 bases, with 28 bases between the two germline ends. CDR1 is MNHEY and CDR2 is SMNVEV in the germline V gene (reference sequence). This CDR3 is built from 19 residues. A second roughly 6 to 12 cycle PCR used barcoded and J-beta primers. Every cDNA was tagged by a template-switch adaptor with 12 random nucleotides. From the 5' RACE reads, TCRdb called clonotypes with MiXCR, one entry per CDR3 protein. Counted here are about 1.6 million distinct CDR3 sequences, about 31% occurring once; the ten biggest clones make up about 11%. Comments on this clonotype: Its antigen is as yet unknown.

Collection of 7.5 to 10 milliliters of peripheral blood was performed for each donor. This TCR was sampled from a woman in her 30s in good health. Sequencing was done on a sample of blood. The chain links TRBV27 to TRBJ1-6; a weak D match, TRBD1 (5 bases). This CDR3 reads CASRPTKNVIVRGNSPLHF. DNA of the CDR3: TGTGCCAGCAGACCTACTAAAAACGTCATAGTTAGGGGAAATTCACCCCTCCACTTT.